This TCR beta chain is from a study of blood T cells in healthy people across ages. General observations from the study: Investigators treated diversity estimates from one million T cells as underestimates.

With 2 bases removed from V and 0 bases from J, the gap between germline ends came to 11 bases. Germline assignment: CDR1 MNHNY and CDR2 SVGAGI (reference sequence). The CDR3 sequence is 16 residues long. No fewer than 7 million PBMCs went into each sample. Through a sample-barcoded 5' primer and a J-beta primer mix, a second PCR was run for roughly 6 to 12 cycles. TCRdb re-called the 5' RACE reads with MiXCR, one entry per CDR3 protein. Here the sample spans 550,000 to 650,000 distinct CDR3 sequences, approximately 26% being singletons. This clonotype was seen repeatedly, ten times or more. Its antigen is undetermined. This sample was also put to use in a study of T cells of mothers and their children. From that study: Donors comprised a few healthy Caucasian mothers plus their six children.

The sequenced material came from blood. This clonotype was obtained from a boy between 2 and 10 years old in good health. The chain carries TRBV6-6 and TRBJ2-1; tentative D call: TRBD1 (6 bases). CDR3 in DNA: TGTGCCAGCAGTTACGACCGGGACACCTCCTACAATGAGCAGTTCTTC. This translates into CASSYDRDTSYNEQFF.